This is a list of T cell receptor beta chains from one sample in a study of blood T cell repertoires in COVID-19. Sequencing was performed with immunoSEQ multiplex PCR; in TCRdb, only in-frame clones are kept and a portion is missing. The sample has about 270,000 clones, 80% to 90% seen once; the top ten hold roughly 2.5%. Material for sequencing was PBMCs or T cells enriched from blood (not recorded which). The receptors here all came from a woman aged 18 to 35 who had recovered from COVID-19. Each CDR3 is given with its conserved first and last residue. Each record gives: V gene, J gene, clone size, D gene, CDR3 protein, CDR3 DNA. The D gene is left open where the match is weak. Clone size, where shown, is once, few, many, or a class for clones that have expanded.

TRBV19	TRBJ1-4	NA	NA	CASSRGRAPLKTNEKLFF	TGTGCCAGTAGTAGGGGCAGGGCCCCTCTAAAAACTAATGAAAAACTGTTTTTT
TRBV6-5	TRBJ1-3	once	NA	CATHRGYTDTIYF	TGTGCCACCCACCGGGGTTATACGGACACCATATATTTT
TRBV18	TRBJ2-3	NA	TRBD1	CASSRGQGGADTQYF	TGTGCCAGCTCGCGGGGACAGGGGGGCGCAGATACGCAGTATTTT
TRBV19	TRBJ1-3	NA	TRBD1	CASTSWTGAGGNTIYF	TGTGCCAGTACCTCATGGACAGGCGCAGGTGGAAACACCATATATTTT
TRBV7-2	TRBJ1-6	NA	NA	CASSLPGLGYSPLHF	TGTGCCAGCAGCCTCCCGGGACTTGGGTACTCACCCCTCCACTTT
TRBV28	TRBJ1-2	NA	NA	CASSSGLVWTGYNGYTF	TGTGCCAGCAGTTCAGGGTTGGTGTGGACGGGTTATAATGGCTACACCTTC
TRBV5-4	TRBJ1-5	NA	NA	CASSLDGGNQPQHF	TGTGCCAGCAGCTTGGACGGGGGCAATCAGCCCCAGCATTTT
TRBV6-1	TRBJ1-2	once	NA	CASSERGSGYTF	TGTGCCAGCAGTGAACGGGGGTCTGGCTACACCTTC
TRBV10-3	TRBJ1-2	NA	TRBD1	CAIRQGDGYTF	TGTGCCATAAGACAGGGTGATGGCTACACCTTC
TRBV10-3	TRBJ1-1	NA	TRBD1	CAISSAGDRESEAFF	TGTGCCATCAGTTCGGCTGGGGACAGAGAATCCGAAGCTTTCTTT
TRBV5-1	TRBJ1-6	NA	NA	CASSPGGPREGSPLHF	TGCGCCAGCAGCCCCGGAGGCCCACGAGAGGGTTCACCCCTCCACTTT
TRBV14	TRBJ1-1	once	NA	CASSQETPAEAPNTEAFF	TGTGCCAGCAGCCAAGAAACTCCGGCGGAAGCGCCGAACACTGAAGCTTTCTTT
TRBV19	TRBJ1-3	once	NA	CASSITGIGNTIYF	TGTGCCAGTAGTATAACGGGGATTGGAAACACCATATATTTT
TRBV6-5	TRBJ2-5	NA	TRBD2	CASSFAGGRETQYF	TGTGCCAGCAGTTTTGCGGGGGGGAGGGAGACCCAGTACTTC
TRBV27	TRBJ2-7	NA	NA	CASSFLDSAYEQYF	TGTGCCAGCAGTTTCCTGGACAGCGCCTACGAGCAGTACTTC
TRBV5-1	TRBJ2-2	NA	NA	CASSSRESNTGELFF	TGCGCCAGCAGCTCCAGGGAATCGAACACCGGGGAGCTGTTTTTT
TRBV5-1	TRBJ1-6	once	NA	CASSRGITETNSPLHF	TGCGCCAGCAGCCGGGGGATTACAGAGACGAATTCACCCCTCCACTTT
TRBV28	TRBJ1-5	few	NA	CASSRPWKEGPPNQPQHF	TGTGCCAGCAGCCGCCCCTGGAAGGAGGGTCCCCCAAATCAGCCCCAGCATTTT
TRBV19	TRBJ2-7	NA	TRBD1	CASSPGQVVAYEQYF	TGTGCCAGTAGTCCCGGACAGGTCGTAGCCTACGAGCAGTACTTC
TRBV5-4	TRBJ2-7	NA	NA	CASSFDTYEQYF	TGTGCCAGCAGTTTCGACACCTACGAGCAGTACTTC
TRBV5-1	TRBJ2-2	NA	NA	CASTGRGNTGELFF	TGCGCCAGCACCGGCCGGGGTAACACCGGGGAGCTGTTTTTT
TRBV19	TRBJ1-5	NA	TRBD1	CASRTIGTGGAGSNQPQHF	TGTGCCAGTAGAACCATCGGGACAGGGGGCGCGGGTAGCAATCAGCCCCAGCATTTT
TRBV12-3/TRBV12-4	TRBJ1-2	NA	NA	CASRTRGVGYTF	TGTGCCAGCAGGACTAGAGGGGTAGGCTACACCTTC
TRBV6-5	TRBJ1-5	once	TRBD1	CASRGTGINQPQHF	TGTGCCAGCAGGGGGACAGGGATCAATCAGCCCCAGCATTTT
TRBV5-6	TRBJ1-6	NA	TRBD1	CASSFADRGFPLHF	TGTGCCAGCAGCTTCGCGGACAGGGGCTTTCCCCTCCACTTT
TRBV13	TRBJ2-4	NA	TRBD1	CASSSGQLARDIQYF	TGTGCCAGCAGCTCGGGACAGCTAGCCAGAGACATTCAGTACTTC
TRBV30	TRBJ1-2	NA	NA	CAWSVPTPRGTTEYTF	TGTGCCTGGAGTGTACCCACCCCCCGGGGGACTACAGAATACACCTTC
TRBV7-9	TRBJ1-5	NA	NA	CASSLGDNSNQPQHF	TGTGCCAGCAGCCTAGGGGACAATAGCAATCAGCCCCAGCATTTT
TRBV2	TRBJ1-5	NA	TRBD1	CATGGQANQPQHF	TGTGCCACCGGGGGACAGGCCAATCAGCCCCAGCATTTT
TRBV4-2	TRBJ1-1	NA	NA	CASSQDGAGALNTEAFF	TGTGCCAGCAGCCAAGATGGGGCGGGGGCTCTGAACACTGAAGCTTTCTTT
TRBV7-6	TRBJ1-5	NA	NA	CASSFGQNQPQHF	TGTGCCAGCAGCTTTGGGCAGAATCAGCCCCAGCATTTT
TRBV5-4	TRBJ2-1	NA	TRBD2	CASNFTSGGYNEQFF	TGTGCCAGCAACTTTACTAGCGGGGGGTACAATGAGCAGTTCTTC
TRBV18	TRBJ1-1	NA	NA	CASSPPGGQMNTEAFF	TGTGCCAGCTCACCACCCGGAGGACAGATGAACACTGAAGCTTTCTTT
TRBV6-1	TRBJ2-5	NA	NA	CASSEDRLQETQYF	TGTGCCAGCAGTGAGGACAGACTACAAGAGACCCAGTACTTC
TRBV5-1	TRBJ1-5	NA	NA	CASSLPRQANNQPQHF	TGCGCCAGCAGCTTGCCCCGACAGGCTAACAATCAGCCCCAGCATTTT
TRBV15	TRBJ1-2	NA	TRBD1	CATSRDRDRIYGYTF	TGTGCCACCAGCAGAGACCGGGACAGGATCTATGGCTACACCTTC
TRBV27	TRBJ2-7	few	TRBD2	CASSFGSGYYEQYF	TGTGCCAGCAGTTTTGGTAGCGGGTACTACGAGCAGTACTTC
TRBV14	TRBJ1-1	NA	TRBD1	CASSHLGQLLNTEAFF	TGTGCCAGCAGCCACTTGGGACAGCTCTTGAACACTGAAGCTTTCTTT
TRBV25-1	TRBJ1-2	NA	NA	CASSEGPPDVNYGYTF	TGTGCCAGCAGTGAGGGCCCCCCTGACGTTAACTATGGCTACACCTTC
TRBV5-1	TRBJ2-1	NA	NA	CASSWTNRYNEQFF	TGCGCCAGCAGCTGGACCAACAGGTACAATGAGCAGTTCTTC
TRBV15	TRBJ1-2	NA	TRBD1	CATRITRTGGDYGYTF	TGTGCCACCAGGATTACTAGGACAGGGGGTGACTATGGCTACACCTTC
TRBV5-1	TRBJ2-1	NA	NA	CASSFSGRGSYNEQFF	TGCGCCAGCAGCTTCTCGGGCAGGGGCTCCTACAATGAGCAGTTCTTC
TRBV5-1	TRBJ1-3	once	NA	CASSLDVGGNTIYF	TGCGCCAGCAGCTTGGATGTGGGCGGAAACACCATATATTTT
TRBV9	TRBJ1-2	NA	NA	CASSVGSTGMGWYGYTF	TGTGCCAGCAGCGTAGGCTCTACAGGGATGGGATGGTATGGCTACACCTTC
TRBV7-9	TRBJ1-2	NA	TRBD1	CASSFGRGRHPNYGYTF	TGTGCCAGCAGCTTCGGCAGGGGGCGACATCCTAACTATGGCTACACCTTC
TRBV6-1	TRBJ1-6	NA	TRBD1	CASSEPGQYNSPLHF	TGTGCCAGCAGTGAACCGGGACAGTATAATTCACCCCTCCACTTT
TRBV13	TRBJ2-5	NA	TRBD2	CASSLRLSGGASETQYF	TGTGCCAGCAGCTTACGGTTGAGCGGGGGGGCTTCGGAGACCCAGTACTTC
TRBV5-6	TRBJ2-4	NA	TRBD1	CASSLQGNIQYF	TGTGCCAGCAGCTTACAGGGGAACATTCAGTACTTC
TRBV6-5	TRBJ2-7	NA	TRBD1	CASSHYRGSSYEQYF	TGTGCCAGCAGCCACTACAGGGGTTCTTCCTACGAGCAGTACTTC
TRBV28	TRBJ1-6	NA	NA	CASTLVGSSYNSPLHF	TGTGCCAGCACTCTTGTAGGGAGCTCCTATAATTCACCCCTCCACTTT
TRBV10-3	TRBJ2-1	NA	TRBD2	CAIRASGGARREDNEQFF	TGTGCCATCAGAGCTAGCGGGGGGGCCCGGAGGGAGGACAATGAGCAGTTCTTC